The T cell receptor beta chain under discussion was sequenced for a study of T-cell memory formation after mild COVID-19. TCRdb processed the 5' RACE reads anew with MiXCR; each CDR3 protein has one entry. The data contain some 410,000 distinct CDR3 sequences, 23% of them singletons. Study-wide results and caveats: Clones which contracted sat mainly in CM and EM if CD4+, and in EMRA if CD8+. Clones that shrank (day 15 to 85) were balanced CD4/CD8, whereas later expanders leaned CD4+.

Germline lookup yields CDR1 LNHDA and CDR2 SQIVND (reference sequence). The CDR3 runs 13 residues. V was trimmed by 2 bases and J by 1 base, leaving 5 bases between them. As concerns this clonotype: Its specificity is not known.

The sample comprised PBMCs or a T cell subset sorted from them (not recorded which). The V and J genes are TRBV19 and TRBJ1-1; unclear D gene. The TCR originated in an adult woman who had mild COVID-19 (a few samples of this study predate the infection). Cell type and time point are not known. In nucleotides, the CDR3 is TGTGCCAGTAGTATACCAGGGAACACTGAAGCTTTCTTT. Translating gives CASSIPGNTEAFF. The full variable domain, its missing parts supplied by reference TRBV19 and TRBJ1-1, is DGGITQSPKYLFRKEGQNVTLSCEQNLNHDAMYWYRQDPGQGLRLIYYSQIVNDFQKGDIAEGYSVSREKKESFPLTVTSAQKNPTAFYLCASSIPGNTEAFFGQGTRLTVV.